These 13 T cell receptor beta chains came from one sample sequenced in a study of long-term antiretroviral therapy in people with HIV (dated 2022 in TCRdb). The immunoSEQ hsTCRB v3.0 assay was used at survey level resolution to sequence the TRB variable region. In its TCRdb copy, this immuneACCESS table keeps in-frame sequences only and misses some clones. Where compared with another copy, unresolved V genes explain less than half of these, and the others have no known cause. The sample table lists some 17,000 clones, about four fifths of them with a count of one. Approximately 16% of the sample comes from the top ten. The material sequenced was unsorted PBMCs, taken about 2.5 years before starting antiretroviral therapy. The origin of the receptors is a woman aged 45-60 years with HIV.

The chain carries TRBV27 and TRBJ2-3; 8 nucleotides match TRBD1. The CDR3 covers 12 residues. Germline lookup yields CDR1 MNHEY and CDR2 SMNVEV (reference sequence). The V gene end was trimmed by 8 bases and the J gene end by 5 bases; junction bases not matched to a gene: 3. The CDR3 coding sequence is TGTGCCAGCTGGACAGGGCAAGATACGCAGTATTTT. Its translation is CASWTGQDTQYF.

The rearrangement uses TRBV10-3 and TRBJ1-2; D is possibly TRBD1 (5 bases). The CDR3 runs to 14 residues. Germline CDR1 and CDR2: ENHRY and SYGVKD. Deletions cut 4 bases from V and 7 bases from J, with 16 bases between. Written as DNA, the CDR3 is TGTGCCATCAGTGTTCACGAGGGGCTAAGTGGCTACACCTTC. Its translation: CAISVHEGLSGYTF.

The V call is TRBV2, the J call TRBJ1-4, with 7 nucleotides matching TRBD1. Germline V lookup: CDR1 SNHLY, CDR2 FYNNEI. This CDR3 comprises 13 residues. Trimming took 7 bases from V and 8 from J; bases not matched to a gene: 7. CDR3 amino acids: CASTEGAGEKLFF. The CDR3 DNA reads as TGTGCCAGCACCGAGGGGGCGGGGGAAAAACTGTTTTTT.

CDR3 in DNA: TGTGCCAGCAGCTTGGATCCGGGTAGGAATGAGCAGTTCTTC. Translating it yields CASSLDPGRNEQFF. This chain joins TRBV5-5 and TRBJ2-1, with unresolved D. The CDR3 consists of 14 residues. Per germline, CDR1 SGHKS and CDR2 YYEKEE (reference sequence). V gave up 0 bases and J gave up 7 bases, with 11 bases separating them.

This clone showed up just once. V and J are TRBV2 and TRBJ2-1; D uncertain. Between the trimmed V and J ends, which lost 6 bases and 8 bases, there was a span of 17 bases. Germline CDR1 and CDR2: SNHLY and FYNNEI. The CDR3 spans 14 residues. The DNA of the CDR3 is TGTGCCAGCAGGCGTACTGGCCTCGGGCATGAGCAGTTCTTC. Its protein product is CASRRTGLGHEQFF.

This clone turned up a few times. CDR3 in amino acids: CAWSVSSRSTDTQYF. In DNA, the CDR3 is TGTGCCTGGTCGGTTTCGAGCCGTAGCACAGATACGCAGTATTTT. V gene TRBV30 combines with J gene TRBJ2-3; the D is unclear. The germline V and J ends were trimmed by 5 bases and 0 bases, with 15 bases remaining between them. The germline V gene has CDR1 GTSNPN and CDR2 SVGIG (reference sequence). The CDR3 is made up of 15 amino acids.

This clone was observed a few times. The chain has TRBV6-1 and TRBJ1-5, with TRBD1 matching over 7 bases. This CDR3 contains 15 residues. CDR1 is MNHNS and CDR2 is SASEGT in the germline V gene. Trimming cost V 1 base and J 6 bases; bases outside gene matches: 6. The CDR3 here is CASSEGRQGGQPQHF. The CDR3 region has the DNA TGTGCCAGCAGTGAAGGCCGCCAGGGGGGTCAGCCCCAGCATTTT.

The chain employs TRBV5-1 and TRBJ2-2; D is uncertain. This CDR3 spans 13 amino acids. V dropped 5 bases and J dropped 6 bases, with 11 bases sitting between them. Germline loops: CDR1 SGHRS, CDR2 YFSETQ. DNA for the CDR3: TGCGCCAGCAGTGTGGGTCTGGCCGGGGAGCTGTTTTTT. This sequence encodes CASSVGLAGELFF.

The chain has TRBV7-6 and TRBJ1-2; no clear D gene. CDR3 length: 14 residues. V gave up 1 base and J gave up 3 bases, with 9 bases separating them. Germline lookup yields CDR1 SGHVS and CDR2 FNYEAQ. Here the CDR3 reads CASSLDVGDYGYTF. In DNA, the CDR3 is TGTGCCAGCAGCTTAGACGTCGGGGACTATGGCTACACCTTC.

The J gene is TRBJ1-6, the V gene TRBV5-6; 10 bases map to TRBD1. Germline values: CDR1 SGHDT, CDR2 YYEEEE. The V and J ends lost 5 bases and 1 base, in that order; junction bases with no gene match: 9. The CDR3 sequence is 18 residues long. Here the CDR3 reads CASSSGTGVSSYNSPLHF. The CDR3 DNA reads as TGTGCCAGCAGTTCCGGGACAGGGGTGAGTTCCTATAATTCACCCCTCCACTTT.

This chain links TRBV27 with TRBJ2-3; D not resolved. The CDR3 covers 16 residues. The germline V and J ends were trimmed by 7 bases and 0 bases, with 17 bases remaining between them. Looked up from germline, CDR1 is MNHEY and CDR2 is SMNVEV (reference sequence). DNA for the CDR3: TGTGCCAGCACTCCCCATAGGGCACTAAGCACAGATACGCAGTATTTT. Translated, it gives CASTPHRALSTDTQYF.

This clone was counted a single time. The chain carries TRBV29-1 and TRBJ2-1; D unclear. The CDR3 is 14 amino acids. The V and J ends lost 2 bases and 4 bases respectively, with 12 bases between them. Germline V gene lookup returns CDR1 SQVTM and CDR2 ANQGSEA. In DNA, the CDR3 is TGCAGCGTTGAATTCGAGGAAATATACAATGAGCAGTTCTTC. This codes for CSVEFEEIYNEQFF.

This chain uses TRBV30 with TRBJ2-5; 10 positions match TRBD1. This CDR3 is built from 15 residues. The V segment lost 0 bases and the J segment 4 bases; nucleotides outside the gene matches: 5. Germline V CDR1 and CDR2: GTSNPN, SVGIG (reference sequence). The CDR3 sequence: CAWSVPGTGAETQYF. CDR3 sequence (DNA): TGTGCCTGGAGTGTACCCGGGACAGGGGCAGAGACCCAGTACTTC.